This T cell receptor beta chain was obtained from a study of metastatic and nonmetastatic thyroid tumors. Study information: The comparison covered peripheral blood and tumor or nodule tissue in malignant and benign thyroid patients.

This clone has a count of ten or more. This sequence may be a read error, since a much larger clone differs from it by one base. Using MiXCR, TCRdb reanalyzed the PCR reads. This table holds about 12,000 clones, roughly a third found once. Per the germline V gene, CDR1 is SGDLS and CDR2 is YYNGEE. This CDR3 contains 14 residues. Each patient came to thyroid surgery without any prior treatment (of any kind). The receptor was isolated from a female donor with papillary thyroid cancer or a benign thyroid nodule (not recorded which). Some clones in this sample may be carry-over from other donors' samples. Sequenced material: tumor tissue. The chain uses TRBV9 and TRBJ1-4; D is possibly TRBD1 (5 bases). The CDR3 DNA is TGTGCCAGCAGCGCCCCTTCCGGGGCTGAAAAACTGTCTTTT. This encodes CASSAPSGAEKLSF.